In this sample, the clone carrying this TCR beta chain turned up many times. These data originate in a study of human T cells and chemical hapten exposure. CDR1 GTSNPN and CDR2 SVGIG come from the germline V gene (reference sequence). V lost 1 base, J lost 7 bases, and 8 bases lay in between. The CDR3 extends over 12 amino acids. TCRdb ran MiXCR on the RACE reads and lists one entry per CDR3 protein. The sample has approximately 80,000 distinct CDR3 sequences, approximately 10% seen once. Time point meaning: patch test 2, 6 weeks after DPC sensitization. Treatment in this sample: therapeutic diphenylcyclopropenone sensitization with weekly scalp DPC. Sequencing started from total RNA isolated from unfractionated whole blood.

This specimen was whole blood, taken in connection with sensitization to the hapten diphenylcyclopropenone (DPC). The TCR originated in a woman in her 30s with alopecia areata. Some clones in this sample may be carry-over from other donors' samples. This rearrangement joins TRBV30 to TRBJ2-1; D remains ambiguous. The CDR3 protein is CAWSGNGNEQFF. CDR3 DNA sequence: TGTGCCTGGAGTGGGAACGGGAATGAGCAGTTCTTC.